The rows below give T cell receptor beta chains drawn from one sample of a study of cytomegalovirus exposure and HLA in healthy donors. Data came from immunoSEQ multiplex PCR; TCRdb stores just in-frame clones and leaves some out. This repertoire includes about 130,000 clones. The sample taken for sequencing was PBMCs. These receptors originate from a man between 35 and 55 years old in good health and CMV-seronegative. CDR3s include the opening cysteine and the closing phenylalanine or tryptophan. The D gene is left open where the match is weak.

len: 17
d_gene: TRBD1
v_gene: TRBV10-3
j_gene: TRBJ1-5
CDR3aa: CAISESRRDSPNQPQHF
CDR3nt: TGTGCCATCAGTGAGTCGAGGCGGGACAGCCCCAATCAGCCCCAGCATTTT

len: 16
d_gene: .
v_gene: TRBV7-2
j_gene: TRBJ2-2
CDR3aa: CASSLVPVGGTGELFF
CDR3nt: TGTGCCAGCAGCCTAGTCCCAGTCGGCGGCACCGGGGAGCTGTTTTTT

len: 16
d_gene: .
v_gene: TRBV2
j_gene: TRBJ2-7
CDR3aa: CASSEGLGVGSYEQYF
CDR3nt: TGTGCCAGCAGTGAAGGGCTAGGGGTAGGATCCTACGAGCAGTACTTC

len: 11
d_gene: .
v_gene: TRBV12-1
j_gene: TRBJ2-7
CDR3aa: CASSFYYEQYF
CDR3nt: TGTGCCAGCAGCTTTTACTACGAGCAGTACTTC

len: 14
d_gene: .
v_gene: TRBV6-6
j_gene: TRBJ1-5
CDR3aa: CASSYSQGNQPQHF
CDR3nt: TGTGCCAGCAGTTACTCACAGGGCAATCAGCCCCAGCATTTT

len: 15
d_gene: .
v_gene: TRBV7-2
j_gene: TRBJ1-5
CDR3aa: CASSLSPDSNQPQHF
CDR3nt: TGTGCCAGCAGCTTAAGTCCAGATAGCAATCAGCCCCAGCATTTT

len: 16
d_gene: TRBD2
v_gene: TRBV7-9
j_gene: TRBJ2-1
CDR3aa: CASSPPGLAPVNEQFF
CDR3nt: TGTGCCAGCAGCCCTCCGGGACTAGCGCCCGTGAATGAGCAGTTCTTC

len: 13
d_gene: .
v_gene: TRBV5-1
j_gene: TRBJ2-1
CDR3aa: CASSLGLSDEQFF
CDR3nt: TGCGCCAGCAGCTTGGGTCTGAGTGATGAGCAGTTCTTC

len: 20
d_gene: TRBD2
v_gene: TRBV27
j_gene: TRBJ2-7
CDR3aa: CASSLSWITPGLGASYEQYF
CDR3nt: TGTGCCAGCAGTTTATCGTGGATTACACCGGGACTAGGGGCATCCTACGAGCAGTACTTC

len: 15
d_gene: TRBD1
v_gene: TRBV7-9
j_gene: TRBJ1-4
CDR3aa: CASSSQGGPNEKLFF
CDR3nt: TGTGCCAGCAGTTCACAGGGGGGGCCTAATGAAAAACTGTTTTTT

len: 15
d_gene: TRBD2
v_gene: TRBV27
j_gene: TRBJ2-2
CDR3aa: CASSPSGRPTGELFF
CDR3nt: TGTGCCAGCAGTCCAAGCGGGAGGCCCACCGGGGAGCTGTTTTTT

len: 16
d_gene: TRBD2
v_gene: TRBV19
j_gene: TRBJ2-2
CDR3aa: CASRALAGANTGELFF
CDR3nt: TGTGCCAGTAGGGCCCTAGCGGGCGCGAACACCGGGGAGCTGTTTTTT

len: 12
d_gene: .
v_gene: TRBV6-5
j_gene: TRBJ2-7
CDR3aa: CASSTGYREQYF
CDR3nt: TGTGCCAGCAGTACAGGGTATCGGGAGCAGTACTTC

len: 15
d_gene: TRBD2
v_gene: TRBV5-1
j_gene: TRBJ2-1
CDR3aa: CASSLGISGRNEQFF
CDR3nt: TGCGCCAGCAGCTTGGGGATCAGCGGGAGGAATGAGCAGTTCTTC

len: 11
d_gene: .
v_gene: TRBV6-5
j_gene: TRBJ1-2
CDR3aa: CASSYGAGYTF
CDR3nt: TGTGCCAGCAGTTACGGAGCGGGCTACACCTTC

len: 12
d_gene: .
v_gene: TRBV28
j_gene: TRBJ2-1
CDR3aa: CASSLVGYEQFF
CDR3nt: TGTGCCAGCAGTTTAGTCGGGTATGAGCAGTTCTTC

len: 16
d_gene: TRBD2
v_gene: TRBV11-3
j_gene: TRBJ2-7
CDR3aa: CASSLGSRLAPYEQYF
CDR3nt: TGTGCCAGCAGCTTAGGTTCTCGACTAGCGCCCTACGAGCAGTACTTC

len: 15
d_gene: .
v_gene: TRBV10-3
j_gene: TRBJ1-2
CDR3aa: CAISPIGGGGGGYTF
CDR3nt: TGTGCCATCAGCCCAATTGGGGGCGGGGGGGGTGGCTACACCTTC

len: 15
d_gene: .
v_gene: TRBV5-8
j_gene: TRBJ2-1
CDR3aa: CASSPYRYARDEQFF
CDR3nt: TGTGCCAGCAGCCCGTACAGGTACGCTCGCGATGAGCAGTTCTTC

len: 16
d_gene: .
v_gene: TRBV5-4
j_gene: TRBJ2-1
CDR3aa: CASSLSLSRVGNEQFF
CDR3nt: TGTGCCAGCAGCTTGTCGTTAAGCAGGGTGGGCAATGAGCAGTTCTTC

len: 13
d_gene: .
v_gene: TRBV21-1
j_gene: TRBJ1-5
CDR3aa: CASSRESNQPQHF
CDR3nt: TGTGCCAGCAGCCGTGAGAGCAATCAGCCCCAGCATTTT

len: 13
d_gene: .
v_gene: TRBV5-6
j_gene: TRBJ2-5
CDR3aa: CASSARATETQYF
CDR3nt: TGTGCCAGCAGCGCCAGGGCCACAGAGACCCAGTACTTC

len: 16
d_gene: TRBD1
v_gene: TRBV5-1
j_gene: TRBJ2-1
CDR3aa: CASSLEGASSYNEQFF
CDR3nt: TGCGCCAGCAGCTTGGAGGGGGCGAGCTCCTACAATGAGCAGTTCTTC

len: 17
d_gene: .
v_gene: TRBV4-1
j_gene: TRBJ2-7
CDR3aa: CASSQEIEATSPYEQYF
CDR3nt: TGCGCCAGCAGCCAAGAGATTGAGGCTACGAGCCCCTACGAGCAGTACTTC

len: 14
d_gene: .
v_gene: TRBV2
j_gene: TRBJ1-1
CDR3aa: CASSAGRGNTEAFF
CDR3nt: TGTGCCAGCAGTGCCGGACGGGGGAACACTGAAGCTTTCTTT

len: 13
d_gene: .
v_gene: TRBV6-6
j_gene: TRBJ2-7
CDR3aa: CASSKAVSYEQYF
CDR3nt: TGTGCCAGCAGTAAAGCGGTCTCCTACGAGCAGTACTTC

len: 12
d_gene: .
v_gene: TRBV25-1
j_gene: TRBJ2-1
CDR3aa: CASSKGVGEQFF
CDR3nt: TGTGCCAGCAGTAAGGGGGTCGGTGAGCAGTTCTTC

len: 14
d_gene: .
v_gene: TRBV4-3
j_gene: TRBJ2-7
CDR3aa: CASSQGPGHYEQYF
CDR3nt: TGCGCCAGCAGCCAAGGTCCAGGACACTACGAGCAGTACTTC

len: 15
d_gene: TRBD2
v_gene: TRBV5-4
j_gene: TRBJ2-1
CDR3aa: CASRHSTSGYNEQFF
CDR3nt: TGTGCCAGCAGGCATTCGACTAGCGGGTACAATGAGCAGTTCTTC

len: 14
d_gene: TRBD1
v_gene: TRBV19
j_gene: TRBJ1-1
CDR3aa: CASSTQGRATEAFF
CDR3nt: TGTGCCAGTAGTACACAGGGGCGGGCCACTGAAGCTTTCTTT

len: 17
d_gene: TRBD1
v_gene: TRBV5-6
j_gene: TRBJ1-1
CDR3aa: CASSFWTGGVWNTEAFF
CDR3nt: TGTGCCAGCAGCTTTTGGACAGGGGGGGTGTGGAACACTGAAGCTTTCTTT

len: 15
d_gene: .
v_gene: TRBV7-2
j_gene: TRBJ2-3
CDR3aa: CASSLDGTSTDTQYF
CDR3nt: TGTGCCAGCAGCTTAGACGGTACTAGCACAGATACGCAGTATTTT

len: 12
d_gene: .
v_gene: TRBV5-4
j_gene: TRBJ2-7
CDR3aa: CASSLRLIDWIF
CDR3nt: TGTGCCAGCAGCTTAAGACTTATCGACTGGATATTC

len: 15
d_gene: .
v_gene: TRBV6-5
j_gene: TRBJ1-2
CDR3aa: CASSYGGELMYGYTF
CDR3nt: TGTGCCAGCAGTTACGGCGGGGAGCTAATGTATGGCTACACCTTC

len: 15
d_gene: .
v_gene: TRBV4-3
j_gene: TRBJ2-3
CDR3aa: CASSQAGVSTDTQYF
CDR3nt: TGCGCCAGCAGCCAAGCGGGAGTAAGCACAGATACGCAGTATTTT